This T cell receptor (beta chain) is from a study of blood T cell repertoires in COVID-19 (dated by TCRdb to 2020 to 2021). Regarding the study in general: Samples from collaborators originated in the United States, Italy and Spain and spanned both the acute and convalescent phases of COVID-19. The sample metadata nearly always contained a de-identified subject ID, COVID-19 status, age in years and sex. The prospective study material was composed of cDNA or gDNA derived from T cells, B-cell-depleted T cells, or PBMCs. Where available, HLA class I and class II types were obtained from metadata supplied by the sample provider rather than from assay-based typing. Deeply sampled blood TCRbeta repertoires from subjects exposed to, actively infected with, or recovered from COVID-19 were included in the dataset. The repertoires were made available in a free public database intended to serve as a resource for research on the immune response to SARS-CoV-2. The samples were drawn from two sources: the first 160 participants of the ongoing ImmuneRACE study, and some 1,300 subjects contributed by 6 global collaborators. General conclusions and limits of the study: The quantity of clinical and demographic metadata differed by source and by participant and was supplied without curation.

As encoded in the germline V gene (reference sequence), CDR1 is LNHDA while CDR2 is SQIVND. The CDR3, from cysteine to phenylalanine, totals 12 residues. Solely the CDR3 DNA is kept, with 36 bases framed from the first base. V is clipped by 9 bases and J by 4 bases, and the sequence between their germline boundaries is 12 bases long. With regard to this clone: The antigen it recognizes is unknown. The sample holds no much larger clone one base away, and base qualities are not on file.

The immunoSEQ Assay, a bias-controlled multiplex PCR, was used to amplify TCRbeta CDR3 regions from genomic DNA. Under the source paper's analysis protocol: The number of nucleated cells in each sample was estimated from the amplification of reference gene primers within the assay. To quantify the absolute abundance of each unique TCRbeta CDR3 rearrangement, sequence reads were collapsed and filtered. Productive Simpson clonality was computed per sample as the square root of Simpson's diversity index over productive rearrangements. The table comes from immuneACCESS by way of TCRdb, which keeps in-frame sequences with V and J called. Part of the clones is missing from these tables; in studies checked, under half for an unresolved V gene and the rest for unknown reasons. The V and J calls and clone size come from that table; D and trimming were worked out from the DNA. In this sample the table shows roughly 220,000 clones, roughly 76% of which occur a single time. The biggest ten clones account for around 7.5% of the sample.

In Seattle, one collaborating source enrolled patients while the infection was active and tracked those patients longitudinally over the course of disease. The collaborating institutions used their own protocols to collect whole blood in K2EDTA tubes. For TCRbeta analysis, collaborator samples were shipped as frozen whole blood, as isolated PBMCs, or as DNA extracted from either sample type. The clonotype comes from a woman older than 75 with COVID-19, enrolled during active disease. The rearranged chain carries TRBV19 and TRBJ1-2, with no D gene named confidently. Sequenced sample: peripheral blood. The DNA sequence follows: TGTGCCAGCAACACGGGGTTCTATGGCTACACCTTC. This sequence encodes CASNTGFYGYTF.